Described below is a single T cell receptor beta chain sequence and its context. Profiled with immunoSEQ multiplex PCR; TCRdb holds only in-frame clones, not every one. The sample contains 100,000 to 130,000 clones, approximately 90% of which appear only once. The data were obtained in a study of T cell responses to AZD1222 COVID-19 vaccine. The material was peripheral blood, obtained on day 0 of AZD1222 vaccination. The sequence came from an adult in good health.

CDR3 in DNA: TGTGCCAGTAGTATGGCGACAGGGAGTAACTATGGCTACACCTTC. This gives the protein CASSMATGSNYGYTF. V usage is TRBV19 and J usage is TRBJ1-2; 7 positions agree with TRBD1. CDR1 is LNHDA, CDR2 SQIVND, per germline (reference sequence). The V segment lost 3 bases and the J segment 1 base; nucleotides outside the gene matches: 5. The CDR3 has 15 residues. Drawing the rest from reference TRBV19 and TRBJ1-2, the complete variable domain is DGGITQSPKYLFRKEGQNVTLSCEQNLNHDAMYWYRQDPGQGLRLIYYSQIVNDFQKGDIAEGYSVSREKKESFPLTVTSAQKNPTAFYLCASSMATGSNYGYTFGSGTRLTVV.